The 11 T cell receptor beta chains given below trace back to one sample, sequenced in a study of cytotoxic CD8 clonotypes in ibrutinib-treated CLL. Measured with immunoSEQ multiplex PCR; TCRdb has only the in-frame clones, and not every one. The table shows around 140,000 clones, with approximately 85% occurring only once. The specimen comprised PBMCs, sampled after 24 months of ibrutinib treatment. All receptors come from a human donor with chronic lymphocytic leukemia.

The chain is built from TRBV5-1 and TRBJ2-5; a weak D match, TRBD2 (5 bases). The length of the CDR3 is 13 residues. V was pared by 1 base and J by 4 bases, with 8 bases between. Germline V gene lookup returns CDR1 SGHRS and CDR2 YFSETQ. CDR3 loop: CASSLTAAETQYF. The CDR3 bases are TGCGCCAGCAGCTTGACAGCGGCAGAGACCCAGTACTTC.

A word on this clone: The junction and the germline gene differ at one end; a read error may be behind it. The chain links TRBV4-2 to TRBJ1-2; possibly TRBD1 for D (6 bases). Germline assignment: CDR1 LGHNA and CDR2 YNFKEQ. The CDR3 runs 13 residues. CDR3 nucleotides: TGTGCCGGCAGGGGAGGGTTGAACTATGGCTACACCTTC. Amino acid sequence: CAGRGGLNYGYTF.

V gene TRBV7-2 combines with J gene TRBJ1-5; unclear D gene. CDR3 size: 13 residues. Germline assignment: CDR1 SGHTA and CDR2 FQGNSA. The V end was cut by 5 bases, the J end by 3 bases, with 8 bases between. CDR3 nucleotides: TGTGCCAGCAGCGCGACTCCCAATCAGCCCCAGCATTTT. Protein product: CASSATPNQPQHF.

CDR3 sequence reads: CASKRGSSSYNEQFF. In DNA, the CDR3 is TGTGCCAGCAAACGTGGAAGTAGCTCCTACAATGAGCAGTTCTTC. V usage is TRBV6-1 and J usage is TRBJ2-1, with D unclear. The V end was cut by 7 bases, the J end by 0 bases, with 13 bases between. The CDR3 spans 15 residues. The germline V gene encodes CDR1 MNHNS and CDR2 SASEGT.

The rearrangement uses TRBV11-2 and TRBJ1-3; D is possibly TRBD1 (6 bases). V lost 5 bases and J lost 1, with 15 bases in between. CDR1 SGHAT and CDR2 FQNNGV come from the germline V gene. This CDR3 comprises 16 residues. The CDR3 sequence: CASSPPGHRSGNTIYF. Written as DNA, the CDR3 is TGTGCCAGCAGCCCCCCGGGACATCGATCTGGAAACACCATATATTTT.

V and J are TRBV7-2 and TRBJ2-1, with 7 positions matching TRBD2. The CDR3 extends over 16 amino acids. The junction had 15 bases not matched to a gene; V was cut back by 5 bases and J by 8 bases. The V gene's germline CDR1 is SGHTA and CDR2 FQGNSA. The CDR3 nucleotides are TGTGCCAGCAGCCCGACCTCCGGCGGGAGTATCCATGAGCAGTTCTTC. This codes for CASSPTSGGSIHEQFF.

The chain couples TRBV15 to TRBJ1-2; no clear D. The CDR3 extends over 13 amino acids. The germline V and J ends were trimmed by 0 bases and 6 bases, with 8 bases remaining between them. Germline-derived CDR1 and CDR2 are LNHNV and YYDKDF (reference sequence). The CDR3 nucleotides are TGTGCCACCAGCAGAGATGATCGGGATGGCTACACCTTC. It is translated as CATSRDDRDGYTF.

The J gene is TRBJ2-2, the V gene TRBV12-5; D remains unclear. V lost 9 bases and J lost 0, with 8 bases in between. The germline gives CDR1 LGHNT, CDR2 FRNRAP. The CDR3 is made up of 13 amino acids. This CDR3 is CASLKSNTGELFF. CDR3 in DNA: TGTGCTAGCCTGAAATCGAACACCGGGGAGCTGTTTTTT.

The chain uses TRBV9 and TRBJ2-3; tentative D call: TRBD2 (7 bases). V shed 0 bases and J shed 6 bases, with 14 bases lying between them. CDR3 size: 15 residues. Per the germline V gene, CDR1 is SGDLS and CDR2 is YYNGEE. The CDR3 loop is CASSVEGGAVDTQYF. The CDR3 DNA sequence: TGTGCCAGCAGCGTAGAGGGGGGGGCCGTGGATACGCAGTATTTT.

The CDR3 DNA reads TGTGCCAGCAGCTTGGGCTCAGGCCCCTCCACAGATACGCAGTATTTT. Translation gives CASSLGSGPSTDTQYF. J is TRBJ2-3 and V is TRBV5-4; D call uncertain. Trimming cost V 0 bases and J 2 bases, with 13 bases left between them. Germline CDR1 and CDR2: SGHNT and YYREEE (reference sequence). This CDR3 has 16 amino acids.

This clone has a handful of counts. This chain links TRBV4-3 with TRBJ2-7, with D unclear. In germline, CDR1 is LGHNA, CDR2 YSLEER. CDR3 size: 15 residues. Trimming shortened V by 1 base and J by 3 bases, and 13 bases separated the two germline ends. The CDR3 reads CASSQAFRVDYEQYF. In DNA, the CDR3 is TGCGCCAGCAGCCAAGCCTTTCGAGTTGACTACGAGCAGTACTTC.